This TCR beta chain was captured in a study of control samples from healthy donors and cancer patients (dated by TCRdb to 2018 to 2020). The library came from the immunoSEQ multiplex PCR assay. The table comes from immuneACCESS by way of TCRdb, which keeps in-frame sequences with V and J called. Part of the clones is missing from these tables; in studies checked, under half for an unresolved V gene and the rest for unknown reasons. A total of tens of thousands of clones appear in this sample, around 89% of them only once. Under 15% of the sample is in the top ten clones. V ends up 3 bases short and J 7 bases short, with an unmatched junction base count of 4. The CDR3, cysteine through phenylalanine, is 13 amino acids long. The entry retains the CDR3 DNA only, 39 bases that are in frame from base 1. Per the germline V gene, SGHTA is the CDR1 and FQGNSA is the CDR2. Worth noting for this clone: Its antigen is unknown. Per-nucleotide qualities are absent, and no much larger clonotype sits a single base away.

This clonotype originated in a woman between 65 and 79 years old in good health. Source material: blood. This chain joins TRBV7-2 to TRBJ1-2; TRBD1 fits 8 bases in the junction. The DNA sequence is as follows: TGTGCCAGCAGCTTCCAGGGGGCTGGTGGCTACACCTTC. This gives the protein CASSFQGAGGYTF.